The 27 T cell receptor beta chains below come from one sample, sequenced in a study of T cells in Graves' hyperthyroidism and ophthalmopathy. Researchers took RNA transcripts and amplified the TCR beta CDR3 regions from them. In the first-round RT-PCR of the TCR CDR3, the HTBI primer set was used. TCRdb independently ran MiXCR on the multiplex PCR reads; one entry per CDR3 protein. The sample lists around 97,000 distinct CDR3 sequences; 47% were seen once. What was sequenced was blood. All receptors come from a man aged 40-49 years with Graves' hyperthyroidism.

In its sample, this clonotype was seen many times. This chain joins TRBV6-6 and TRBJ2-3, with D uncertain. Germline V lookup: CDR1 MNHNY, CDR2 SVGAGI (reference sequence). The CDR3 has 14 residues. The germline V and J ends were trimmed by 6 bases and 2 bases, with 12 bases remaining between them. CDR3 region: CASRAGPHTDTQYF. In nucleotides, the CDR3 is TGTGCCAGCAGAGCCGGGCCCCACACAGATACGCAGTATTTT.

This clonotype was counted ten times or more. V gene TRBV2 combines with J gene TRBJ2-7, with D possibly TRBD1 on 6 matching bases. CDR3 length: 13 residues. Trimming cost V 7 bases and J 2 bases, with 12 bases left between them. Germline V lookup: CDR1 SNHLY, CDR2 FYNNEI. The CDR3 sequence: CASTQGSPYEQYF. The CDR3 nucleotides read TGTGCCAGCACGCAGGGGTCCCCCTACGAGCAGTACTTC.

V is TRBV20-1 and J is TRBJ2-7, with 9 bases identical to TRBD2. The ends lost 3 bases at V and 7 bases at J; junction bases unmatched: 4. Germline lookup yields CDR1 DFQATT and CDR2 SNEGSKA (reference sequence). This CDR3 is 12 amino acids long. CDR3: CSARLAGWEQYF. CDR3 sequence (DNA): TGCAGTGCTAGGCTAGCGGGGTGGGAGCAGTACTTC.

This clonotype was observed many times. The CDR3 sequence: CSARFGGRGTNEQFF. CDR3 sequence (DNA): TGCAGTGCTAGATTTGGCGGGAGGGGGACCAATGAGCAGTTCTTC. This chain links TRBV20-1 with TRBJ2-1; 9 bases are shared with TRBD2. From germline, CDR1 is DFQATT and CDR2 SNEGSKA (reference sequence). J was trimmed by 6 bases and V by 2 bases; bases with no gene match: 8. The CDR3 contains 15 residues.

In its sample, this clonotype was seen many times. CDR3 loop: CASSSPLVLTEAFF. The DNA of the CDR3 is TGTGCCAGCAGCTCTCCGTTGGTTCTCACTGAAGCTTTCTTT. V usage is TRBV7-2 and J usage is TRBJ1-1, with no clear D. Germline loops: CDR1 SGHTA, CDR2 FQGNSA. The CDR3 covers 14 residues. Deletions cut 4 bases from V and 4 bases from J, with 13 bases between.

This clonotype was observed at least ten times. V and J are TRBV7-3 and TRBJ2-1, with TRBD2 matching 12 bases. Trimming at V came to 5 bases and at J to 4 bases, leaving 3 bases not matched to a gene. This CDR3 spans 15 amino acids. The germline CDR1 and CDR2 sequences are SGHTA and FQGTGA. CDR3 nucleotides: TGTGCCAGCAGCGTTACTAGCGGGGGGTACAATGAGCAGTTCTTC. This gives the protein CASSVTSGGYNEQFF.

This clonotype was observed at least ten times. V gene TRBV12-3 or TRBV12-4 combines with J gene TRBJ1-1, with 7 bases that match TRBD1. V dropped 5 bases and J dropped 4; count of bases not matched to a gene: 7. This CDR3 has 14 residues. The CDR3 DNA is TGTGCCAGCAGTCCAACGGACAGGACCACTGAAGCTTTCTTT. Translating gives CASSPTDRTTEAFF.

The V and J genes are TRBV10-3 and TRBJ2-7, with 10 positions matching TRBD1. There are 13 residues in the CDR3. In germline, CDR1 is ENHRY, CDR2 SYGVKD. V was pared by 2 bases and J by 6 bases, with 1 base of the junction left unmatched. The CDR3 region has the DNA TGTGCCATCAGTGAGGGGGACAGGGGCGAGCAGTACGTC. Protein sequence: CAISEGDRGEQYV.

The chain uses TRBV4-3 and TRBJ2-1; D remains unclear. This CDR3 has 16 amino acids. V was trimmed by 0 bases and J by 7 bases, leaving 16 bases between them. The germline V gene encodes CDR1 LGHNA and CDR2 YSLEER. CDR3 DNA sequence: TGCGCCAGCAGCCAAGATATGAGAGCCGCCTTAAATGAGCAGTTCTTC. Translated, it gives CASSQDMRAALNEQFF.

The chain uses TRBV15 and TRBJ1-2; no clear D. The CDR3 contains 13 residues. V shed 0 bases and J shed 12 bases, with 14 bases lying between them. Germline V gene sequence: CDR1 LNHNV, CDR2 YYDKDF (reference sequence). CDR3 amino acids: CATSREGNPGNTF. The CDR3 DNA reads as TGTGCCACCAGCAGAGAAGGCAATCCTGGAAACACCTTC.

This clonotype was seen just once. At one end, the junction sequence differs from germline, possibly due to a read error. The chain couples TRBV27 to TRBJ2-7; D remains unclear. This CDR3 spans 13 amino acids. The germline gives CDR1 MNHEY, CDR2 SMNVEV (reference sequence). The CDR3 spells CACSFSSSYEQYF. CDR3 nucleotide sequence: TGTGCCTGCAGTTTCTCTAGCTCCTACGAGCAGTACTTC.

The J gene is TRBJ2-2, the V gene TRBV3-1; tentative D call: TRBD2 (5 bases). V lost 2 bases, J lost 2 bases, and 9 bases lay in between. Germline V CDR1 and CDR2: LGHDT, YNNKEL (reference sequence). CDR3 size: 15 residues. CDR3 DNA: TGTGCCAGCAGCCAAAATCGGGGAAACACCGGGGAGCTGTTTTTT. This sequence encodes CASSQNRGNTGELFF.

This clonotype was detected ten times or more. V gene TRBV7-8 combines with J gene TRBJ2-5; the match to TRBD1 covers 9 bases. The V gene end was trimmed by 5 bases and the J gene end by 1 base; junction bases not matched to a gene: 8. This CDR3 has 16 residues. The germline gives CDR1 SGHVS, CDR2 FQNEAQ. The CDR3 spells CASSPGTGSFQETQYF. DNA for the CDR3: TGTGCCAGCAGCCCCGGGACAGGGAGTTTCCAAGAGACCCAGTACTTC.

The CDR3 nucleotides read TGTGCCACCAGCAGACGGGGCTCTGGGGCCAACGTCCTGACTTTC. It encodes CATSRRGSGANVLTF. The chain is built from TRBV15 and TRBJ2-6; D possibly corresponds to TRBD2 (5 bases). Germline-derived CDR1 and CDR2 are LNHNV and YYDKDF (reference sequence). CDR3 size: 15 residues. Trimming shortened V by 2 bases and J by 0 bases, and 5 bases separated the two germline ends.

This clonotype was counted many times. The chain employs TRBV28 and TRBJ2-1, with D possibly being TRBD2 (7 bases). CDR3 length equals 16 residues. Deletions cut 5 bases from V and 6 bases from J, with 20 bases between. Germline loops: CDR1 MDHEN, CDR2 SYDVKM. CDR3 nucleotide sequence: TGTGCCAGCAGTCCTTGGGGGGGCGGATCTCTCAATGAGCAGTTCTTC. Its protein is CASSPWGGGSLNEQFF.

On this clonotype: A much larger clone is a single base away; this may be a read error. The V call is TRBV5-4, the J call TRBJ2-3, with D hard to call. CDR3 length: 14 residues. V shed 0 bases and J shed 8 bases, with 13 bases lying between them. CDR1 SGHNT and CDR2 YYREEE come from the germline V gene (reference sequence). CDR3 protein: CASSLAPAESTQYF. The CDR3 DNA sequence: TGTGCCAGCAGCTTGGCCCCTGCAGAGAGTACGCAGTATTTT.

This sequence joins TRBV20-1 and TRBJ2-6; D uncertain. The CDR3 is 12 amino acids. V was shortened by 7 bases and J by 4 bases, with 8 bases between the two germline ends. Germline V lookup: CDR1 DFQATT, CDR2 SNEGSKA (reference sequence). The CDR3 loop is CSVQQGANVLTF. The CDR3 coding sequence is TGCAGTGTCCAACAGGGGGCCAACGTCCTGACTTTC.

V is TRBV7-2 and J is TRBJ2-1; a possible D gene is TRBD1 (6 bases). The CDR3 sequence is 15 residues long. Germline assignment: CDR1 SGHTA and CDR2 FQGNSA. The V and J ends lost 5 bases and 2 bases respectively, with 13 bases between them. CDR3 amino acids: CASSLPTGAYNEQFF. In DNA, the CDR3 is TGTGCCAGCAGCCTACCGACAGGCGCCTACAATGAGCAGTTCTTC.

About this clonotype: Without the conserved terminal phenylalanine or tryptophan, this CDR3 likely stems from a read error. The rearrangement uses TRBV7-8 and TRBJ2-3; 12 bases match TRBD2. The CDR3 runs 17 residues. The germline CDR1 and CDR2 sequences are SGHVS and FQNEAQ. CDR3 loop: CASSLDLAGGPTDTQYV. The CDR3 nucleotides are TGTGCCAGCAGCTTAGACCTAGCGGGGGGGCCGACAGACACGCAGTATGTT.

The table lists this clonotype with a few counts. The chain couples TRBV6-1 to TRBJ2-3; 9 bases are shared with TRBD1. Germline CDR1 is MNHNS and CDR2 is SASEGT. Trimming took 10 bases from V and 1 from J; bases not matched to a gene: 9. This CDR3 has 15 residues. The CDR3 DNA reads TGTGCCACAAGCGCGACAGGGGGAGGCACAGATACGCAGTATTTT. It yields the protein CATSATGGGTDTQYF.

This clonotype appeared many times. The chain recombines TRBV7-9 with TRBJ2-3; perhaps D is TRBD1 or TRBD2 (6 bases each). In germline, CDR1 is SEHNR, CDR2 FQNEAQ (reference sequence). V was clipped by 4 bases and J by 1 base, with 9 bases between them. The CDR3 sequence is 14 residues long. The CDR3 protein is CASSSGGGTDTQYF. CDR3 DNA: TGTGCCAGCAGCTCCGGGGGCGGCACAGATACGCAGTATTTT. Complete variable domain (other parts from reference TRBV7-9 and TRBJ2-3): DTGVSQNPRHKITKRGQNVTFRCDPISEHNRLYWYRQTLGQGPEFLTYFQNEAQLEKSRLLSDRFSAERPKGSFSTLEIQRTEQGDSAMYLCASSSGGGTDTQYFGPGTRLTVL.

This clonotype came up many times. The V and J genes are TRBV10-3 and TRBJ1-1, with D tentatively TRBD1 (5 bases). The CDR3 consists of 11 residues. V was trimmed by 11 bases and J by 4 bases, leaving 11 bases between them. Looked up from germline, CDR1 is ENHRY and CDR2 is SYGVKD. This CDR3 reads CAAGGGTEAFF. The CDR3 nucleotides are TGTGCCGCCGGGGGGGGCACTGAAGCTTTCTTT.

About this clonotype: This may stem from a read error, because a much larger clone lies one nucleotide away. V is TRBV6-5 and J is TRBJ1-2; D not resolved. Germline V gene sequence: CDR1 MNHEY, CDR2 SVGAGI. Trimming removed 6 bases from V and 7 bases from J, with 15 bases in between. There are 13 residues in the CDR3. CDR3 nucleotide sequence: TGTGCCAGCAGATTGGGCGGCCTCGGTGGCTACACCTTC. Its protein is CASRLGGLGGYTF.

J is TRBJ1-1 and V is TRBV10-3, with D possibly TRBD1 on 5 matching bases. This CDR3 region has 13 residues. The ends were cut back, 9 bases at V and 1 base at J, with 12 bases in the middle. The germline CDR1 and CDR2 sequences are ENHRY and SYGVKD. This CDR3 is CAIQDGSNTEAFF. Written as DNA, the CDR3 is TGTGCCATACAGGACGGCTCGAACACTGAAGCTTTCTTT.

To note about this clonotype: A read error is possible here, since a much larger clone lies one base away. This rearrangement joins TRBV6-6 to TRBJ1-2; unclear D gene. This CDR3 contains 12 residues. Germline V gene lookup returns CDR1 MNHNY and CDR2 SVGAGI (reference sequence). The CDR3 DNA reads as TGTGCCAGCGAAATCGGCGGCTATGGCTACGCCTTC. It codes for CASEIGGYGYAF.

This clonotype has ten or more counts. The chain uses TRBV24-1 and TRBJ2-2, with D tentatively TRBD1 (5 bases). The ends were cut back, 6 bases at V and 3 bases at J, with 13 bases in the middle. This CDR3 region has 15 residues. Germline-derived CDR1 and CDR2 are KGHDR and SFDVKD. For the CDR3, the DNA is TGTGCCACCAGTCGGTTGGGGCCGGACACCGGGGAGCTGTTTTTT. Translation gives CATSRLGPDTGELFF.

In this sample, this clonotype turned up many times. The chain has TRBV15 and TRBJ1-2, with D perhaps TRBD1 (5 bases). Trimming pared 0 bases from V and 2 bases from J, leaving 10 bases between. The CDR3 covers 15 residues. CDR1 is LNHNV and CDR2 is YYDKDF in the germline V gene (reference sequence). The CDR3 here is CATSRERQINYGYTF. For the CDR3, the DNA is TGTGCCACCAGCAGAGAAAGACAGATAAACTATGGCTACACCTTC.